This T cell receptor beta chain is drawn from a study of monozygotic twins with cystic fibrosis. Study-level information: Libraries were built from roughly 2.8 micrograms of fragmented DNA using approximately 16 PCR cycles.

CDR3 length equals 13 residues. V lost 2 bases to trimming and J lost 4 bases, with 9 bases between them. Germline V gene sequence: CDR1 MNHEY, CDR2 SVGAGI. TCRdb's table, derived via immunoSEQ multiplex PCR, lists solely in-frame clones and lacks some. The sample holds 25,000 to 35,000 clones, over 80% seen once. Study outcomes and limitations: In this small cohort, shared CDR3 numbers showed no association with age, concordance or disease severity. Unrelated CF individuals shared fewer identical clonotypes than monozygotic CF twins.

Details on this clone: Its antigen is unidentified.

This receptor was identified in a girl aged 2 to 9 with cystic fibrosis. The sequencing sample was made of blood. The gene calls are TRBV6-5 and TRBJ2-7; D assignment may be TRBD1 or TRBD2 (5 bases each). The CDR3 sequence is CASSYGDGYEQYF. The CDR3 nucleotides read TGTGCCAGCAGTTACGGGGACGGTTACGAGCAGTACTTC.